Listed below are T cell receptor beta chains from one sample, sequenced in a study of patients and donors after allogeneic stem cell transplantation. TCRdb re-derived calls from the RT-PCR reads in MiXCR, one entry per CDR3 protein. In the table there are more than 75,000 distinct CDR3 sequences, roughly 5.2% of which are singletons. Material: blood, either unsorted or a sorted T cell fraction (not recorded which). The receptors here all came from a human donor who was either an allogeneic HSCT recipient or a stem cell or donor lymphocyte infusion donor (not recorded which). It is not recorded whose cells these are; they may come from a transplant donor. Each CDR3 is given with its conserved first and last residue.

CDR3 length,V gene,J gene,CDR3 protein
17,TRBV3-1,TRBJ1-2,CASSQDGAAGFNYGYTF
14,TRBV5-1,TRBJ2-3,CASSQRTSTDTQYF
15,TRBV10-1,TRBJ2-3,CASSASSGRTDTQYF
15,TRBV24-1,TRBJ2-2,CATSRDLPNTGELFF
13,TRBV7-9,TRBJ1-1,CASRRQGNTEAFF
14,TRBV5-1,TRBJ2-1,CASSTGTHYNEQFF
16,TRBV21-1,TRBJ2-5,CASSKATQGPRGTQYF
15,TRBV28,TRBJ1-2,CASSFGGGINYGCTF
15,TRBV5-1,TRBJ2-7,CASSLLPTGYYEQYF
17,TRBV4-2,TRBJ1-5,CASSHNPQTDSNQPQHF
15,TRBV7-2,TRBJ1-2,CASSLDATLNRGYTF
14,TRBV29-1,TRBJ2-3,CSVKGTSGTDTQYF
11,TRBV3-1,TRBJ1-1,CATSGNTEAFF
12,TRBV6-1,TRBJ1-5,CASRGPNQPQHF
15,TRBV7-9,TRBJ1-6,CASSLQGTYNSPLHF
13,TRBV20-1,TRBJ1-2,CSAAGTANYGYTF
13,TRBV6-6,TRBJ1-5,CASNVISNQPQHF
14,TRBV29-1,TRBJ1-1,CSVEVTPGQGGAFF
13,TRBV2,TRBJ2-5,CASNQGSQETQYF
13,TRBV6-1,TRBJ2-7,CASRQAWWDEQYF
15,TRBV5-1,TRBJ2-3,CASSFSSGKADTQYF
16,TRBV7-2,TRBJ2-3,CASSPGRPKAADTQYF
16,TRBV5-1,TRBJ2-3,CASSLAGTGLGDTQYF
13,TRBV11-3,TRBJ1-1,CASSSPRTGEAFF
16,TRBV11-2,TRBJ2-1,CASSSYGLAGGSEQFF
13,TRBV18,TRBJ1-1,CASSQGGNTEAFF
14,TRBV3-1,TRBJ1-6,CASSQGRPNSPLHF
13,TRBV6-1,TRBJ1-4,CASTPPDNSKLFF
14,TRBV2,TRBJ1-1,CASSVDWVSTEAFF
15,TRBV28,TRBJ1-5,CASSLGGSRHQPQHF
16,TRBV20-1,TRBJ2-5,CSARPVRDPGRGTQYF
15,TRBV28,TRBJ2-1,CASSLGGQPYNEQFF
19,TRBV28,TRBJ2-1,CASSLSGTWAVNSYNEQFF
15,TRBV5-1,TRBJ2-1,CASSPGPSPFDEQFF
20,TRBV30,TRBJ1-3,CAWSVRSPRATLNSGNTIYF
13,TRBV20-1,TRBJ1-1,CSAREGADTEAFF
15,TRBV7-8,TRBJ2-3,CASSFRDSSTDTQYF
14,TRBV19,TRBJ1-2,CASSMGQIGYGYTF
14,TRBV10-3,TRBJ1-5,CAITADPTGQPQHF
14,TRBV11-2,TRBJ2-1,CASSLEGESSEQFF
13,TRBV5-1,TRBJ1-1,CASSTGSNTEAFF
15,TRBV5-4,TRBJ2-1,CASSLYEGVMNEQFF
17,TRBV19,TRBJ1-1,CASSIGGYRKVNTEAFF